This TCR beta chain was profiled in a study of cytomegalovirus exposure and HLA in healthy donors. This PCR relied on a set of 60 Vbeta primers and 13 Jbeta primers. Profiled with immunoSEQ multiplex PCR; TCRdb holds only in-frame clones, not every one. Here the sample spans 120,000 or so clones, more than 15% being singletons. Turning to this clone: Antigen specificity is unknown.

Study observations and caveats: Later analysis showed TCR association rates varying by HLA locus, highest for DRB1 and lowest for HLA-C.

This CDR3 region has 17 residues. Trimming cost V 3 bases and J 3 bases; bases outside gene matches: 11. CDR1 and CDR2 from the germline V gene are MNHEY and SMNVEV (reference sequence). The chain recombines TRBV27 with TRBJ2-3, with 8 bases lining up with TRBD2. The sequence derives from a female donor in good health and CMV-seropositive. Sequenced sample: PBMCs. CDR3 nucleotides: TGTGCCAGCAGTTTGTTACCGGGAGGGGGATGGACAGATACGCAGTATTTT. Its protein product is CASSLLPGGGWTDTQYF.